These 13 T cell receptor beta chains came from one sample sequenced in a study of PD-L1 blockade in urothelial cancer. Specified time point: peripheral blood 6 weeks after treatment start. Profiling relied on immunoSEQ multiplex PCR, and the TCRdb table lists in-frame clones only, not all of them. The data contain about 91,000 clones, approximately 87% of them singletons. Material: PBMCs, obtained around atezolizumab (anti-PD-L1) treatment. The source is a man between 65 and 85 years old with urothelial cancer.

Here the CDR3 DNA reads TGCGCCAGCAGCCCCCCGGACAGACACAGCACTGAAGCTTTCTTT. This translates into CASSPPDRHSTEAFF. The chain is built from TRBV5-1 and TRBJ1-1, with a possible D match to TRBD1 (6 bases). The CDR3 has 15 amino acids. From germline, CDR1 is SGHRS and CDR2 YFSETQ. Trimming cost V 4 bases and J 4 bases, with 17 bases left between them.

The gene calls are TRBV7-2 and TRBJ2-2; D might be TRBD2 (6 bases). The CDR3 has 15 amino acids. The germline gives CDR1 SGHTA, CDR2 FQGNSA. Trimming shortened V by 1 base and J by 6 bases, and 12 bases separated the two germline ends. In DNA, the CDR3 is TGTGCCAGCAGCTTAGTGGTGGGAGGTGCCGGGGAGCTGTTTTTT. This sequence encodes CASSLVVGGAGELFF.

This clone was detected only once. This chain joins TRBV7-2 and TRBJ1-2, with 8 bases aligning to TRBD1. The CDR3 consists of 16 residues. V was clipped by 3 bases and J by 6 bases; unmatched bases: 12. Per germline, CDR1 SGHTA and CDR2 FQGNSA. CDR3 protein: CASSFTGTGGKDGYTF. CDR3 DNA sequence: TGTGCCAGCAGCTTCACGGGAACAGGGGGGAAGGATGGCTACACCTTC.

This clone was seen a single time. For the CDR3, the DNA is TGTGCCAGCAGCGTCCGGGACAGGGATAACTATGGCTACACCTTC. Its protein is CASSVRDRDNYGYTF. The chain links TRBV7-2 to TRBJ1-2; 9 nucleotides agree with TRBD1. The length of the CDR3 is 15 residues. The germline gives CDR1 SGHTA, CDR2 FQGNSA. The V and J ends lost 5 bases and 1 base, in that order; junction bases with no gene match: 5.

The rearrangement links TRBV12-5 to TRBJ2-2; D is unresolved. Germline V gene data show CDR1 as LGHNT and CDR2 as FRNRAP. The CDR3 has 15 residues. V was pared by 6 bases and J by 6 bases, with 17 bases between. This chain's CDR3 is CASGTAVGPAGELFF. CDR3 in DNA: TGTGCTAGTGGCACCGCGGTTGGCCCGGCCGGGGAGCTGTTTTTT.

The V call is TRBV4-3, the J call TRBJ2-4; maybe TRBD1 (6 bases). The CDR3 covers 17 residues. V was cut by 0 bases and J by 0 bases, with 12 bases left in between. Germline V lookup: CDR1 LGHNA, CDR2 YSLEER. CDR3 sequence: CASSQDPTGLAKNIQYF. CDR3 bases: TGCGCCAGCAGCCAAGACCCTACAGGGCTAGCCAAAAACATTCAGTACTTC.

V gene TRBV7-8 combines with J gene TRBJ1-4; D call uncertain. The ends were cut back, 5 bases at V and 7 bases at J, with 20 bases in the middle. The germline gives CDR1 SGHVS, CDR2 FQNEAQ. The CDR3 consists of 16 residues. DNA for the CDR3: TGTGCCAGCAGCCTTAGAATCTCTGGAGAGCGTGAAAAACTGTTTTTT. Its translation: CASSLRISGEREKLFF. Full variable domain (remainder filled in from reference TRBV7-8 and TRBJ1-4): GAGVSQSPRYKVAKRGQDVALRCDPISGHVSLFWYQQALGQGPEFLTYFQNEAQLDKSGLPSDRFFAERPEGSVSTLKIQRTQQEDSAVYLCASSLRISGEREKLFFGSGTQLSVL.

The chain uses TRBV9 and TRBJ2-3; TRBD2 agrees at 10 bases. The CDR3 has 17 amino acids. Trimming took 0 bases from V and 3 from J; bases not matched to a gene: 7. The germline gives CDR1 SGDLS, CDR2 YYNGEE. The CDR3 is CASSVGASGGSTDTQYF. CDR3 nucleotide sequence: TGTGCCAGCAGCGTAGGGGCTAGCGGGGGCTCAACAGATACGCAGTATTTT.

This CDR3 is CASSYSRGWATIYF. The CDR3 DNA is TGTGCCAGCAGTTACTCGAGAGGGTGGGCCACCATATATTTT. The chain links TRBV6-5 to TRBJ1-3; D is uncertain. The CDR3 sequence is 14 residues long. Germline V lookup: CDR1 MNHEY, CDR2 SVGAGI. Trimming left V 0 bases short and J 9 bases short, with 12 bases between.

CDR3 residues: CASSLYSPSTDTQYF. CDR3 coding DNA: TGTGCCAGCAGTTTATACAGCCCTAGCACAGATACGCAGTATTTT. The rearrangement links TRBV27 to TRBJ2-3; D unclear. The V gene lost 1 base and the J gene lost 0 bases, with 8 bases spanning the gap. The CDR3 length is 15 residues. Germline V gene sequence: CDR1 MNHEY, CDR2 SMNVEV (reference sequence).

This sequence joins TRBV5-4 and TRBJ2-3, with TRBD2 identical over 7 bases. Germline CDR1 SGHNT, CDR2 YYREEE (reference sequence). The CDR3 is 19 amino acids. J gave up 0 bases and V 7 bases, and 20 bases lay outside the gene matches. In nucleotides, the CDR3 is TGTGCCAGCCGCCATGGGAGGGAGGGCTCTGAAATTAGCACAGATACGCAGTATTTT. Protein sequence: CASRHGREGSEISTDTQYF.

V and J are TRBV7-2 and TRBJ2-1; TRBD2 aligns across 10 bases. Germline V gene lookup returns CDR1 SGHTA and CDR2 FQGNSA. The CDR3 contains 16 residues. V was clipped by 4 bases and J by 6 bases; unmatched bases: 9. Written as DNA, the CDR3 is TGTGCCAGCAGCTCCCAAAGTGGGACTAGCGTCAATGAGCAGTTCTTC. Translated: CASSSQSGTSVNEQFF.

The chain is built from TRBV20-1 and TRBJ2-3; D is unclear. CDR3 length: 10 amino acids. V was trimmed by 2 bases and J by 6 bases, leaving 3 bases between them. Germline CDR1 is DFQATT and CDR2 is SNEGSKA (reference sequence). The CDR3 reads CSARLDTQYF. The CDR3 DNA follows: TGCAGTGCTAGACTTGATACGCAGTATTTT.